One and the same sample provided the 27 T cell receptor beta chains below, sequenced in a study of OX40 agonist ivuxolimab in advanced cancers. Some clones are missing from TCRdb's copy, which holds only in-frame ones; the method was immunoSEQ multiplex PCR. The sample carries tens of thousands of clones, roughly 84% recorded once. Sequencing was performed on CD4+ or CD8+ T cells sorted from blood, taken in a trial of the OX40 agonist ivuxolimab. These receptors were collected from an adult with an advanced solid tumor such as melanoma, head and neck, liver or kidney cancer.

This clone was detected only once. DNA of the CDR3: TGTGCCAGCTGGAACCGGTTGGACAGGGGCTTGCGAGAACAGCCCCAGCATTTT. It encodes CASWNRLDRGLREQPQHF. This chain joins TRBV18 and TRBJ1-5, with 9 bases lining up with TRBD1. CDR3 length equals 18 residues. V lost 7 bases to trimming and J lost 7 bases; unmatched junction nucleotides: 20. In germline, CDR1 is KGHSH, CDR2 LQKENI.

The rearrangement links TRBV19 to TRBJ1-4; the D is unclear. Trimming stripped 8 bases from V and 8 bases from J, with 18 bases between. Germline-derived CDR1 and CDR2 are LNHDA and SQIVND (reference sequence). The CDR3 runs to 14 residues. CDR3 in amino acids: CASRKTQTSEKLFF. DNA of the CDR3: TGTGCCAGTCGTAAGACCCAGACCAGCGAAAAACTGTTTTTT.

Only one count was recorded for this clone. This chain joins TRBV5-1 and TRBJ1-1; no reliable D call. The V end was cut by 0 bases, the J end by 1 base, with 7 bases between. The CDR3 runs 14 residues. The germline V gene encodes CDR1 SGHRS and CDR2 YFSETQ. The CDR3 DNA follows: TGCGCCAGCAGCTTGGGACGGACGAACACTGAAGCTTTCTTT. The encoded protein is CASSLGRTNTEAFF.

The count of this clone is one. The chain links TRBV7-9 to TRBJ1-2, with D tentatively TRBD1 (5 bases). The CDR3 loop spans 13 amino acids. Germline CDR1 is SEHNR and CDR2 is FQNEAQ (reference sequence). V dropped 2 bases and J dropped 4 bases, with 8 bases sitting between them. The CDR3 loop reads CASSLPTAYGYTF. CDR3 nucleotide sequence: TGTGCCAGCAGCTTACCGACAGCCTATGGCTACACCTTC.

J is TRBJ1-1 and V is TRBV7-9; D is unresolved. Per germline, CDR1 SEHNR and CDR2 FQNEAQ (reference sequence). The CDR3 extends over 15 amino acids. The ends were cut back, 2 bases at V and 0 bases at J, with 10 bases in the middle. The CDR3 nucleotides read TGTGCCAGCAGCTTATCACAGCGTATGAACACTGAAGCTTTCTTT. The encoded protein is CASSLSQRMNTEAFF. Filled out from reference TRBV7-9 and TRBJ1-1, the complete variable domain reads DTGVSQNPRHKITKRGQNVTFRCDPISEHNRLYWYRQTLGQGPEFLTYFQNEAQLEKSRLLSDRFSAERPKGSFSTLEIQRTEQGDSAMYLCASSLSQRMNTEAFFGQGTRLTVV.

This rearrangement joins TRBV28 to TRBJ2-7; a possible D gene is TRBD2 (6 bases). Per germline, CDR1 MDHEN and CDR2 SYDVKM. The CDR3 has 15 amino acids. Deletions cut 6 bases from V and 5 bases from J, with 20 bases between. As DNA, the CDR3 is TGTGCCAGCAGGGATGGCCGGATGCGGGAACACGAGCAGTACTTC. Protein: CASRDGRMREHEQYF.

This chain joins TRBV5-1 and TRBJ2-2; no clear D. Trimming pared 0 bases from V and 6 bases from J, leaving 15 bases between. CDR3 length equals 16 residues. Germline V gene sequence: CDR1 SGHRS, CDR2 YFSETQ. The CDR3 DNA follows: TGCGCCAGCAGCTTGGCCCCGGCGCAGATCGCCGGGGAGCTGTTTTTT. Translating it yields CASSLAPAQIAGELFF.

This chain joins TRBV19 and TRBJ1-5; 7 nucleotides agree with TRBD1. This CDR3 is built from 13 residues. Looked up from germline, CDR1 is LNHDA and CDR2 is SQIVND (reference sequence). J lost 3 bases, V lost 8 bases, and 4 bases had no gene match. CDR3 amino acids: CASVDRDNQPQHF. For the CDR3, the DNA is TGTGCCAGTGTTGACAGGGACAATCAGCCCCAGCATTTT.

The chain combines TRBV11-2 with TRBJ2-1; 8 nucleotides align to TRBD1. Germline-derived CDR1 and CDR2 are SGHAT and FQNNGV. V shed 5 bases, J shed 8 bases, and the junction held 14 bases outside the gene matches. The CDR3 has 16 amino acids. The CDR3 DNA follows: TGTGCCAGCAGCGAGAGGGGACAGGTTAGGTTCGATGAGCAGTTCTTC. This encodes CASSERGQVRFDEQFF.

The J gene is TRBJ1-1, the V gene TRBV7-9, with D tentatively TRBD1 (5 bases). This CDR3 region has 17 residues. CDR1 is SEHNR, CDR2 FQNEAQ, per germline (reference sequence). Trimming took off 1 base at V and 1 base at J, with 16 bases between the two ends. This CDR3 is CASSLGGGGRKNTEAFF. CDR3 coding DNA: TGTGCCAGCAGCTTAGGGGGTGGGGGACGGAAGAACACTGAAGCTTTCTTT.

In DNA form, the CDR3 reads TGTGCCAGCAGTCCCCCCCACAGGGGCTACGAGCAGTACTTC. It yields the protein CASSPPHRGYEQYF. The chain couples TRBV28 to TRBJ2-7; 7 nucleotides match TRBD1. The CDR3 runs 14 residues. CDR1 and CDR2 from the germline V gene are MDHEN and SYDVKM. The junction had 7 bases not matched to a gene; V was cut back by 5 bases and J by 3 bases. The full variable domain, in which reference TRBV28 and TRBJ2-7 provide the parts outside the CDR3, is DVKVTQSSRYLVKRTGEKVFLECVQDMDHENMFWYRQDPGLGLRLIYFSYDVKMKEKGDIPEGYSVSREKKERFSLILESASTNQTSMYLCASSPPHRGYEQYFGPGTRLTVT.

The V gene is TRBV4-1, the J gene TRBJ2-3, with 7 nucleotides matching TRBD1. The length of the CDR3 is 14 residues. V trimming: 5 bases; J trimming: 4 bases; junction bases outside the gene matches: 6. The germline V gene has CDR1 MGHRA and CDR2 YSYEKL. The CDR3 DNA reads TGCGCCAGCAGCAAACAGGGGACCCCAGATACGCAGTATTTT. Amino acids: CASSKQGTPDTQYF.

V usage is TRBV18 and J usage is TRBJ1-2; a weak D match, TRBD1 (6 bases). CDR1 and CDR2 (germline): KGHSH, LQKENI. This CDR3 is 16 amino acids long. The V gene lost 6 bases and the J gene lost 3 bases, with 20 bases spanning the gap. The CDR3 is CASSQRTEGAYYGYTF. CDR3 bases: TGTGCCAGCTCGCAAAGGACAGAAGGGGCTTACTATGGCTACACCTTC.

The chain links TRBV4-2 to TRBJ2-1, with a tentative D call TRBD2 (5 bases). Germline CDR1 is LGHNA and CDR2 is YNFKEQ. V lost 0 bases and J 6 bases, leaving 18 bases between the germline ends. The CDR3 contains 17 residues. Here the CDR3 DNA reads TGTGCCAGCAGCCAAGACACCTCTAGCCCGGTTGGCAATGAGCAGTTCTTC. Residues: CASSQDTSSPVGNEQFF.

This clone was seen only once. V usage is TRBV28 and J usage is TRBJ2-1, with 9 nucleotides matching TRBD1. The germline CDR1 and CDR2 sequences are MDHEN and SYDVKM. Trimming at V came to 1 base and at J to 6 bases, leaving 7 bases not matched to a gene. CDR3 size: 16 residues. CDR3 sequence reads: CASSLSAGDRANEQFF. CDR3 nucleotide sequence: TGTGCCAGCAGTTTATCGGCCGGGGACAGGGCCAATGAGCAGTTCTTC.

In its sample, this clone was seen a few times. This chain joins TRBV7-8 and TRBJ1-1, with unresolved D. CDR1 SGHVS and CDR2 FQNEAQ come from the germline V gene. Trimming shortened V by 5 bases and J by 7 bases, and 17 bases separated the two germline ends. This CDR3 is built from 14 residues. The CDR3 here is CASSTLTLALEAFF. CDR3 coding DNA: TGTGCCAGCAGCACATTGACACTAGCCCTTGAAGCTTTCTTT.

CDR3 residues: CASSPGQGAIVIYNEQFF. The CDR3 bases are TGTGCCAGCAGTCCGGGACAGGGGGCAATTGTGATCTACAATGAGCAGTTCTTC. The chain employs TRBV25-1 and TRBJ2-1; 12 bases align to TRBD1. Losses at the gene ends were 5 bases for V and 3 bases for J; bases not matched to a gene: 11. The germline V gene has CDR1 MGHDK and CDR2 SYGVNS. The CDR3 is 18 residues long.

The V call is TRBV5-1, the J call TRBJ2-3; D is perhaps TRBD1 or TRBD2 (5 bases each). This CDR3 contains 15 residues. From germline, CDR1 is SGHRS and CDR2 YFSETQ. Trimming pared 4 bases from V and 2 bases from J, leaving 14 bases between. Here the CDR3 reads CASSLRDRDTDTQYF. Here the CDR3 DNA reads TGCGCCAGCAGCCTTCGGGACCGGGACACAGATACGCAGTATTTT.

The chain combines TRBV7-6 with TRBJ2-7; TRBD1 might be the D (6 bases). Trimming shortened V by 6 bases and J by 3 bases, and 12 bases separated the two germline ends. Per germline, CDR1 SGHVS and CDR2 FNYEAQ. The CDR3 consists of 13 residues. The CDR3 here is CASSRTENYEQYF. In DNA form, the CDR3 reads TGTGCCAGCAGTAGGACAGAGAACTACGAGCAGTACTTC.

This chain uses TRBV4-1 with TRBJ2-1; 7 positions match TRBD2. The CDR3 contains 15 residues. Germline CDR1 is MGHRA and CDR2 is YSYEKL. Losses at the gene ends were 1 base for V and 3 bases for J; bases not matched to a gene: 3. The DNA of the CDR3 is TGCGCCAGCAGCCAAGGGTTAGCGGGCTACAATGAGCAGTTCTTC. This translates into CASSQGLAGYNEQFF.

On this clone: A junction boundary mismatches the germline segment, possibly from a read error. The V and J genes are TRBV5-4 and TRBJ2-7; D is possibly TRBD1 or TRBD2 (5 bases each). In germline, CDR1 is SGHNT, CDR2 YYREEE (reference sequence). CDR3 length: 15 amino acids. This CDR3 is CASSTGPPPSHEQYF. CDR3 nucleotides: TGTGCCAGCAGCACGGGACCGCCACCCTCCCACGAGCAGTACTTC.

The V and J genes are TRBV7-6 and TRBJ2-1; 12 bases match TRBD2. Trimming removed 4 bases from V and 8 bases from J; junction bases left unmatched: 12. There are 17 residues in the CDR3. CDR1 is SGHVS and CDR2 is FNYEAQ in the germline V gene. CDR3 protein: CASSSKIGTSGLDEQFF. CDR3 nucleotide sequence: TGTGCCAGCAGCTCTAAAATTGGGACTAGCGGGTTGGATGAGCAGTTCTTC.

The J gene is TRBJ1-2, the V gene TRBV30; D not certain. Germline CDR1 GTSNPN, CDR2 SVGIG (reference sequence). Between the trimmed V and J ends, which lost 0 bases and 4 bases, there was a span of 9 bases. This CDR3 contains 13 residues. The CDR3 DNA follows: TGTGCCTGGAGTGTACAAGCCCTCTATGGCTACACCTTC. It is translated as CAWSVQALYGYTF.

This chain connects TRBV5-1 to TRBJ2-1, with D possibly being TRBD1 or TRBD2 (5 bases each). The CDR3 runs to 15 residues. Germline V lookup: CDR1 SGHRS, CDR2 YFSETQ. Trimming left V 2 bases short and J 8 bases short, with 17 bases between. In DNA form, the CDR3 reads TGCGCCAGCAGCTTCCAGGGAGCTCCCGCCTATGAGCAGTTCTTC. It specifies CASSFQGAPAYEQFF.

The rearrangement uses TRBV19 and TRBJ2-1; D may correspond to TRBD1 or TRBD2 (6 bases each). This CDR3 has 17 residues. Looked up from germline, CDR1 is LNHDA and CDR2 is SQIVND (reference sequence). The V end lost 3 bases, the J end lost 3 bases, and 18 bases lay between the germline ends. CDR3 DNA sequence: TGTGCCAGTAGTATGGAGGGACAACTAAGAATCTACAATGAGCAGTTCTTC. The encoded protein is CASSMEGQLRIYNEQFF.

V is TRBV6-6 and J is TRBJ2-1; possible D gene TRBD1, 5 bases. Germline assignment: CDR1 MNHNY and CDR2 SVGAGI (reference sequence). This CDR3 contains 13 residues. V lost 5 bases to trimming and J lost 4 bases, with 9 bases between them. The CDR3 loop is CASSGREYNEQFF. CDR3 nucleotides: TGTGCCAGCAGTGGCAGGGAATACAATGAGCAGTTCTTC.

The CDR3 coding sequence is TGTGCCAGCAGTTACTCGAGACAGGGGGTTACTGAAGCTTTCTTT. Translating gives CASSYSRQGVTEAFF. The rearrangement links TRBV6-5 to TRBJ1-1; 9 nucleotides match TRBD1. The CDR3 runs 15 residues. Germline loops: CDR1 MNHEY, CDR2 SVGAGI. J gave up 5 bases and V 0 bases, and 4 bases lay outside the gene matches.